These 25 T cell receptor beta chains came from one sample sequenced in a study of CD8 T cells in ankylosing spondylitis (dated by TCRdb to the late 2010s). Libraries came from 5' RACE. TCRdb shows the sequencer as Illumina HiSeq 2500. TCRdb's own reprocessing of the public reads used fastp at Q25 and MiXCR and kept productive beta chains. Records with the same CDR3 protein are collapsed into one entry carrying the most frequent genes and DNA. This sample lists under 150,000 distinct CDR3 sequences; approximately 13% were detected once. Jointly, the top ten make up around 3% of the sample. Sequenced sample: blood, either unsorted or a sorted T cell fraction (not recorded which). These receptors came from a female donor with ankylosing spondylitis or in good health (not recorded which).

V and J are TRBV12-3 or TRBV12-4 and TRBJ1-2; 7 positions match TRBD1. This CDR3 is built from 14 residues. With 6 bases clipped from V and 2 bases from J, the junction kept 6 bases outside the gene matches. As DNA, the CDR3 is TGTGCCAGCAGATACAGGGGCGGAAACTATGGCTACACCTTC. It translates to CASRYRGGNYGYTF.

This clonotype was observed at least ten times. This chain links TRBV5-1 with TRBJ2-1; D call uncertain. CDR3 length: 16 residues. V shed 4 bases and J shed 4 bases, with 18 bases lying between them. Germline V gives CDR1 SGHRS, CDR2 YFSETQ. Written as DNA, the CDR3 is TGCGCCAGCAGCAATGTAGTGGCAGGACCATACAATGAGCAGTTCTTC. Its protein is CASSNVVAGPYNEQFF.

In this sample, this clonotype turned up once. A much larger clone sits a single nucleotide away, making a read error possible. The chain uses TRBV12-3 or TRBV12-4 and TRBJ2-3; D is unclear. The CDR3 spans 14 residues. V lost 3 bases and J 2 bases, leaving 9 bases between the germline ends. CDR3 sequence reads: CASSFDLNTDTQYF. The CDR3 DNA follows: TGTGCCAGCAGTTTCGACCTCAACACAGATACGCAGTATTTT.

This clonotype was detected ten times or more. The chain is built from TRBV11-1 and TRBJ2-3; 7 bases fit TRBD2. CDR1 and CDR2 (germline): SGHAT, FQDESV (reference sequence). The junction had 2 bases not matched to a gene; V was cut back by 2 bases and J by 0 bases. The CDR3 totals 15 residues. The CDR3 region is CASSLNGGSTDTQYF. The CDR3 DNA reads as TGTGCCAGCAGCTTAAACGGGGGGAGCACAGATACGCAGTATTTT.

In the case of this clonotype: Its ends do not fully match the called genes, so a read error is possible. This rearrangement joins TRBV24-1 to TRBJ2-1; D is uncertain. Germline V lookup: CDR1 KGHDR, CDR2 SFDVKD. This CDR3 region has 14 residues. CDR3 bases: TGTGCCACCAGTGATACGCGACGGTACAATGAGCGGTTCTTC. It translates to CATSDTRRYNERFF.

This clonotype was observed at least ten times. CDR3 in DNA: TGCGCCAGCAGTGGAAGGGTGAGCACTGAAGCTTTCTTT. Translating gives CASSGRVSTEAFF. The chain has TRBV5-1 and TRBJ1-1; D not resolved. CDR1 SGHRS and CDR2 YFSETQ come from the germline V gene. This CDR3 is 13 amino acids long. Trimming removed 5 bases at V and 4 bases at J, with 12 bases between.

The CDR3 here is CSARDGTGPNTGELFF. CDR3 in DNA: TGCAGTGCTAGGGATGGGACAGGCCCGAACACCGGGGAGCTGTTTTTT. The V and J genes are TRBV20-1 and TRBJ2-2, with 8 bases aligning to TRBD1. Per germline, CDR1 DFQATT and CDR2 SNEGSKA (reference sequence). The CDR3 is 16 residues long. V lost 3 bases, J lost 0 bases, and 6 bases stayed unmatched.

In DNA form, the CDR3 reads TGCAGCGTTGCGGCCGGGTCAGGTTTGGATACGCAGTATTTT. Translation: CSVAAGSGLDTQYF. The chain uses TRBV29-1 and TRBJ2-3, with D unresolved. This CDR3 contains 14 residues. V was trimmed by 4 bases and J by 6 bases, leaving 17 bases between them. CDR1 SQVTM and CDR2 ANQGSEA come from the germline V gene.

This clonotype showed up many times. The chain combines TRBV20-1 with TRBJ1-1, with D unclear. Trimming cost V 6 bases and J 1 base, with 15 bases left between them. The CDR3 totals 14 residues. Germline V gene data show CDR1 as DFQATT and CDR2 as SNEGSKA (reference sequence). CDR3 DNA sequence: TGCAGTGCCGAGCAGTCAATCGGGAACACTGAAGCTTTCTTT. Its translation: CSAEQSIGNTEAFF.

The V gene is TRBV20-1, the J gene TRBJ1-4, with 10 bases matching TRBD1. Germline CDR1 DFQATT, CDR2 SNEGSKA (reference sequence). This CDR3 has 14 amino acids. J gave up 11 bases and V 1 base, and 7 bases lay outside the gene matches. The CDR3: CSARGGTGDRKLFF. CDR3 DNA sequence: TGCAGTGCTAGAGGCGGGACAGGGGATCGGAAACTGTTTTTT.

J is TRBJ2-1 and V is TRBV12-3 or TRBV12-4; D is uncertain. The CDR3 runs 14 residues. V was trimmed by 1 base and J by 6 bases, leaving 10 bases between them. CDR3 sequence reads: CASSLGPSGNEQFF. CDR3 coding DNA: TGTGCCAGCAGTTTAGGACCCTCCGGCAATGAGCAGTTCTTC.

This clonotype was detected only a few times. The CDR3 DNA is TGTGCCAGCAGTATCGGGGGGTGGGGGTACTCCTACAATGAGCAGTTCTTC. It is translated as CASSIGGWGYSYNEQFF. This chain joins TRBV7-9 and TRBJ2-1; TRBD2 aligns across 7 bases. V dropped 6 bases and J dropped 0; count of bases not matched to a gene: 11. CDR3 size: 17 residues. The V gene's germline CDR1 is SEHNR and CDR2 FQNEAQ (reference sequence).

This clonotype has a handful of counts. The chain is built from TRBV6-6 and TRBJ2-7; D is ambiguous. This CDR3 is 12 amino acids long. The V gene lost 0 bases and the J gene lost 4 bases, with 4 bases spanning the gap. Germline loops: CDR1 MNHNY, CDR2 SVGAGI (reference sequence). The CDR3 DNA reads TGTGCCAGCAGTTACTCGTTATACGAGCAGTACTTC. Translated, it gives CASSYSLYEQYF.

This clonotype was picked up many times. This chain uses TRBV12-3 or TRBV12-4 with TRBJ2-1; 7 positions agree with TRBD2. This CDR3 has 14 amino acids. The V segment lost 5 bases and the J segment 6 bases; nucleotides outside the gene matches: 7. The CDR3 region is CASSIGLGVNEQFF. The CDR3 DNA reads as TGTGCCAGCAGTATCGGACTAGGTGTCAATGAGCAGTTCTTC.

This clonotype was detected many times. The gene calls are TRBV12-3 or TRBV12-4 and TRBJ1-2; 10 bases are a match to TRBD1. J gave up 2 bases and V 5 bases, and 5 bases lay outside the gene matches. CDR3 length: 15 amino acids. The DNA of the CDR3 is TGTGCCAGCAGTGACCCGGGACAGGGGAACTATGGCTACACCTTC. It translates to CASSDPGQGNYGYTF.

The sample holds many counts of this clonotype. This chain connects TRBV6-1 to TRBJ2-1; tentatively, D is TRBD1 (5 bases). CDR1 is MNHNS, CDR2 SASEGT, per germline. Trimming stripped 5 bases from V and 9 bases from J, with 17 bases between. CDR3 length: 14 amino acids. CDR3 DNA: TGTGCCAGCAGTCCCTCAGGGTTAGGAAGTGAGCAGTTCTTC. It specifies CASSPSGLGSEQFF.

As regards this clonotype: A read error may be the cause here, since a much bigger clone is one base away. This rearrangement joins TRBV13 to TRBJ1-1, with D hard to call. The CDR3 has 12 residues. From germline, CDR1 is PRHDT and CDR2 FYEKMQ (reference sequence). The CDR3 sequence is CAGSTWESPIFF. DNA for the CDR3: TGTGCCGGCAGCACTTGGGAGAGCCCCATCTTTTTT.

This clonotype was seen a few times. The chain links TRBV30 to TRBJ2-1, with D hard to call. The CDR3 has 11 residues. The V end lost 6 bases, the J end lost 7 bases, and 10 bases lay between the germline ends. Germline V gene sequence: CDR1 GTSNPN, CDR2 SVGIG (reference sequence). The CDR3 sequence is CACSWANEQFF. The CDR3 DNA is TGTGCCTGTTCCTGGGCTAATGAGCAGTTCTTC.

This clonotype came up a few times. The CDR3 DNA sequence: TGTGCCAGCAGCTTAGGGCAGGGGGCTGTCAACATTAACTATGGCTACACCTTC. Protein product: CASSLGQGAVNINYGYTF. The V and J genes are TRBV7-2 and TRBJ1-2; 8 bases are shared with TRBD1. The CDR3 extends over 18 amino acids. Losses at the gene ends were 1 base for V and 1 base for J; bases not matched to a gene: 11. From germline, CDR1 is SGHTA and CDR2 FQGNSA.

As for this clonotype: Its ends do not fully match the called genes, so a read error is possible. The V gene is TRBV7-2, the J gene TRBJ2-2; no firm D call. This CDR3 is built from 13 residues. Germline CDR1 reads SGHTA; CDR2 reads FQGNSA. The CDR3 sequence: CANSFVNTGELFF. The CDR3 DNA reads TGTGCCAACAGCTTCGTCAACACCGGGGAGCTGTTTTTT.

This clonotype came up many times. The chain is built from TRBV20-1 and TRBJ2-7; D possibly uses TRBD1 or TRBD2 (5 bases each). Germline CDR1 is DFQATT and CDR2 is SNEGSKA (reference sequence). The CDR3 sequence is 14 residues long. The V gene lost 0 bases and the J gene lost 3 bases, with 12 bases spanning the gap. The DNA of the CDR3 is TGCAGTGCTAGAGAGGGGACGGACAACTACGAGCAGTACTTC. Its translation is CSAREGTDNYEQYF.

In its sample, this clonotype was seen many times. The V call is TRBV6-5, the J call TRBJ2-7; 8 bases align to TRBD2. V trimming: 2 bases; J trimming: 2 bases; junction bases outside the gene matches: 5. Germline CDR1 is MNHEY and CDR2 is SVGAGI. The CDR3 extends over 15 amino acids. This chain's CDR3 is CASSYQRGSTYEQYF. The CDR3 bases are TGTGCCAGCAGTTACCAGCGGGGGTCAACCTACGAGCAGTACTTC.

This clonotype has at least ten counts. The CDR3 region is CSATSGGGYTEAFF. The DNA of the CDR3 is TGCAGTGCTACCTCAGGTGGAGGCTACACTGAAGCTTTCTTT. The rearrangement joins TRBV20-1 to TRBJ1-1; D is unclear. Per the germline V gene, CDR1 is DFQATT and CDR2 is SNEGSKA (reference sequence). CDR3 length: 14 residues. Trimming left V 4 bases short and J 3 bases short, with 15 bases between.

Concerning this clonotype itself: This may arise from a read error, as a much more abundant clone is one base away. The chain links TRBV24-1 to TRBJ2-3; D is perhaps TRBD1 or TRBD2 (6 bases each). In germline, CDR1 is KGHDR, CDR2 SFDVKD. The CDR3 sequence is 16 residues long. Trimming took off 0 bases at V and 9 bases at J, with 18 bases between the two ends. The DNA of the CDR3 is TGTGCCACCAGTGATTTGAGGGAAGTGGGGGGCCCGACGCAGTATTTT. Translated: CATSDLREVGGPTQYF.

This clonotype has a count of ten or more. The CDR3 sequence: CASSYAQRDQPQHF. In nucleotides, the CDR3 is TGTGCCAGCAGTTATGCTCAGAGGGATCAGCCCCAGCATTTT. J is TRBJ1-5 and V is TRBV6-5; D gene uncertain. Germline assignment: CDR1 MNHEY and CDR2 SVGAGI. The CDR3 loop spans 14 amino acids. Trimming shortened V by 3 bases and J by 5 bases, and 11 bases separated the two germline ends.